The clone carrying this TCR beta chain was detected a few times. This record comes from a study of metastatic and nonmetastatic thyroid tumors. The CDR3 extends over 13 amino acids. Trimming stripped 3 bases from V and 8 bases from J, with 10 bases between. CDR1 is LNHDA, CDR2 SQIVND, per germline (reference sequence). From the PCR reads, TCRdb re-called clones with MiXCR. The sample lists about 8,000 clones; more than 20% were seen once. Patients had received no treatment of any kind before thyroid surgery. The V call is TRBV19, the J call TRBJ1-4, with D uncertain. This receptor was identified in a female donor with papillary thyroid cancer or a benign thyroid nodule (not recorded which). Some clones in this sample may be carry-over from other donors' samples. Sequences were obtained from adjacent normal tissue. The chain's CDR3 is CASSMFPVEKLFF. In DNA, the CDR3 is TGTGCCAGTAGTATGTTTCCAGTCGAAAAACTGTTTTTT.